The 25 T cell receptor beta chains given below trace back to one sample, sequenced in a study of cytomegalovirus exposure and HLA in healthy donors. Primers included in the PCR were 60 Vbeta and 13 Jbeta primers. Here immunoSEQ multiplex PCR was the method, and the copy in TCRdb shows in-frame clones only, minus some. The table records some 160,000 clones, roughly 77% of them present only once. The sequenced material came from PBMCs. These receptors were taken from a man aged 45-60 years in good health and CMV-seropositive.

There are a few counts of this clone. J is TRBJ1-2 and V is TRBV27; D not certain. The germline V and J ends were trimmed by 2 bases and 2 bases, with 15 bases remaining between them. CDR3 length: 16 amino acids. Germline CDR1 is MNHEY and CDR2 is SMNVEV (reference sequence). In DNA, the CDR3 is TGTGCCAGCAGTTTACTCGCAGGCCGTCGGAACTATGGCTACACCTTC. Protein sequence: CASSLLAGRRNYGYTF.

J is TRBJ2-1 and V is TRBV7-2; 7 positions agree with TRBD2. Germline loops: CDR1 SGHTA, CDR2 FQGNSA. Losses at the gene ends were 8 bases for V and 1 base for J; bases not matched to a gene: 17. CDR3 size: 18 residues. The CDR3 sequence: CASVLGRGGRASYNEQFF. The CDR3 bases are TGTGCCAGCGTCCTGGGGAGGGGAGGTCGTGCATCCTACAATGAGCAGTTCTTC.

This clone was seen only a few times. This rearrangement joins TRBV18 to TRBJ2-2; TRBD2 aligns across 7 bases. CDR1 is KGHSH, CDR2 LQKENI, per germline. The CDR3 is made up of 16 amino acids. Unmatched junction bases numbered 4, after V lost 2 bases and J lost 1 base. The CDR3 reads CASSPMTSKNTGELFF. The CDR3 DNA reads TGTGCCAGCTCACCAATGACTAGCAAGAACACCGGGGAGCTGTTTTTT.

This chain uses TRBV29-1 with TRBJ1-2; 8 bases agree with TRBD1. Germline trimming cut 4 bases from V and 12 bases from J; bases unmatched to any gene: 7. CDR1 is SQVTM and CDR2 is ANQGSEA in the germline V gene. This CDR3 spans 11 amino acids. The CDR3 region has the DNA TGCAGCGTTGGAGACAGGGGAAGGCACACCTTC. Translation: CSVGDRGRHTF.

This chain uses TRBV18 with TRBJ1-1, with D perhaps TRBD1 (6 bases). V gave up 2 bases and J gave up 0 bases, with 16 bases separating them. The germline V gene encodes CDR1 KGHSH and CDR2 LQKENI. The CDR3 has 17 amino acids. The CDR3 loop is CASSPVSNTGLNTEAFF. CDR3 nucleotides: TGTGCCAGCTCACCAGTGTCCAACACAGGGTTGAACACTGAAGCTTTCTTT.

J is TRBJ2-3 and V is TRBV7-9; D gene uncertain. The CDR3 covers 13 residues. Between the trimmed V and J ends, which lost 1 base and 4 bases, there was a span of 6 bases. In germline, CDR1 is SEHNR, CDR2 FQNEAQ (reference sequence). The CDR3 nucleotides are TGTGCCAGCAGCTTAGGTTTAGCAGATACGCAGTATTTT. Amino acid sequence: CASSLGLADTQYF.

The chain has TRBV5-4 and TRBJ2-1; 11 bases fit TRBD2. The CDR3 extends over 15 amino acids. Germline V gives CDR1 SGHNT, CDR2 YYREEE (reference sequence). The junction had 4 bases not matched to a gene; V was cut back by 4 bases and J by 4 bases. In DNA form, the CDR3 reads TGTGCCAGCAGCGCCTCTAGCGGGGGGTACAATGAGCAGTTCTTC. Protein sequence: CASSASSGGYNEQFF.

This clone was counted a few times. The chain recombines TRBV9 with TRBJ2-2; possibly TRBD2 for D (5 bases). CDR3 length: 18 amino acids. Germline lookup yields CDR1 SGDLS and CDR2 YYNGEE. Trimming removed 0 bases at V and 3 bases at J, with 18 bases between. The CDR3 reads CASSVAWASPTHTGELFF. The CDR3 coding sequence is TGTGCCAGCAGCGTAGCTTGGGCTAGCCCAACCCACACCGGGGAGCTGTTTTTT. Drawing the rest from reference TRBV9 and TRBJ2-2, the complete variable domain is DSGVTQTPKHLITATGQRVTLRCSPRSGDLSVYWYQQSLDQGLQFLIQYYNGEERAKGNILERFSAQQFPDLHSELNLSSLELGDSALYFCASSVAWASPTHTGELFFGEGSRLTVL.

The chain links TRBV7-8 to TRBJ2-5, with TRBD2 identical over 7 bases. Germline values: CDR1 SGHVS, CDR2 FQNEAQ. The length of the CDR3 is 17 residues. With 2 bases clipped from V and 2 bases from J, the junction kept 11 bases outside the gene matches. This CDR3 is CASSLFTRGSPQETQYF. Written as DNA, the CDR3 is TGTGCCAGCAGCTTATTCACGCGGGGGAGCCCACAAGAGACCCAGTACTTC.

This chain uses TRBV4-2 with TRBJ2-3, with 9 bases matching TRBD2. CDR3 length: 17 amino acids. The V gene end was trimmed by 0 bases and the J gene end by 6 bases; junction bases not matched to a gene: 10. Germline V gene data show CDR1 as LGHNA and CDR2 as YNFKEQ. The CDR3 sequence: CASSQERGRGGRDTQYF. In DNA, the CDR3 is TGTGCCAGCAGCCAAGAGAGGGGGCGGGGGGGCAGGGATACGCAGTATTTT.

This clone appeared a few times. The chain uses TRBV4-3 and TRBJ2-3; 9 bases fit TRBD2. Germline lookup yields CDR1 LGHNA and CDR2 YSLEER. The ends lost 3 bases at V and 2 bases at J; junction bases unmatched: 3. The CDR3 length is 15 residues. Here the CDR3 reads CASSQASGATDTQYF. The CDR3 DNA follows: TGCGCCAGCAGCCAGGCTAGCGGGGCCACAGATACGCAGTATTTT.

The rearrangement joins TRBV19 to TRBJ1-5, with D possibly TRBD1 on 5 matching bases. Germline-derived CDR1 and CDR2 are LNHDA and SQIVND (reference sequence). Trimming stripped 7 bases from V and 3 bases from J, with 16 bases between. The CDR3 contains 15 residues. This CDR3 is CASKGGGTNNQPQHF. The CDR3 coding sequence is TGTGCCAGTAAGGGCGGGGGGACTAACAATCAGCCCCAGCATTTT. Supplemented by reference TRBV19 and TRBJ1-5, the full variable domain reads DGGITQSPKYLFRKEGQNVTLSCEQNLNHDAMYWYRQDPGQGLRLIYYSQIVNDFQKGDIAEGYSVSREKKESFPLTVTSAQKNPTAFYLCASKGGGTNNQPQHFGDGTRLSIL.

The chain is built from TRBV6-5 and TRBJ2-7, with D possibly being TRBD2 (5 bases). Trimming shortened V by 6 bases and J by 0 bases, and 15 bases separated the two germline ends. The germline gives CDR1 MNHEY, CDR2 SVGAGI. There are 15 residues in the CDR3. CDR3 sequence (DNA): TGTGCCAGCAGGACCCCCGGGGTACGCTCCTACGAGCAGTACTTC. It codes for CASRTPGVRSYEQYF.

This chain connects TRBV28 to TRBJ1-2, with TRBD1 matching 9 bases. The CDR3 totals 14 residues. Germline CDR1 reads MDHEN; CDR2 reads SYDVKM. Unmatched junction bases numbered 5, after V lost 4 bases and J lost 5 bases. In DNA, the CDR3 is TGTGCCAGCAGTTATACAGGGGGCTCTTATGGCTACACCTTC. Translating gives CASSYTGGSYGYTF.

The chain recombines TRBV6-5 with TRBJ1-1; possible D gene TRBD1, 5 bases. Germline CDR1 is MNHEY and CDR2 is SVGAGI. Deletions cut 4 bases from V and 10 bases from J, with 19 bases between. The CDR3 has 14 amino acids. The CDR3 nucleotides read TGTGCCAGCAGTTTAACCGGGACTTGGGAGAGAGCTTTCTTT. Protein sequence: CASSLTGTWERAFF.

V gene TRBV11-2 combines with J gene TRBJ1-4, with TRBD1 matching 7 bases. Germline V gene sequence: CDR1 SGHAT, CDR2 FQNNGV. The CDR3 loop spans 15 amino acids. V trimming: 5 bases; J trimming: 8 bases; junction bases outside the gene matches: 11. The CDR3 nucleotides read TGTGCCAGCAGCCGCAGAACAGGGGAGTGGGAAAAACTGTTTTTT. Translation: CASSRRTGEWEKLFF.

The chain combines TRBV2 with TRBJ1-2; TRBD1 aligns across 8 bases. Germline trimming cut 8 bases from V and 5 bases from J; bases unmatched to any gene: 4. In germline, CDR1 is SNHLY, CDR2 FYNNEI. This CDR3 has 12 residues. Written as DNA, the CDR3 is TGTGCCAGCCTTGGACAGGGTTATGGCTACACCTTC. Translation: CASLGQGYGYTF.

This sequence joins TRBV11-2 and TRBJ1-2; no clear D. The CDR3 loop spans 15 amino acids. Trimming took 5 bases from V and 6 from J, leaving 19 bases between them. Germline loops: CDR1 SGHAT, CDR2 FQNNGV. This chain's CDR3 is CASSPYSLGGDGYTF. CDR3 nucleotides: TGTGCCAGCAGCCCATACTCCTTGGGTGGAGATGGCTACACCTTC.

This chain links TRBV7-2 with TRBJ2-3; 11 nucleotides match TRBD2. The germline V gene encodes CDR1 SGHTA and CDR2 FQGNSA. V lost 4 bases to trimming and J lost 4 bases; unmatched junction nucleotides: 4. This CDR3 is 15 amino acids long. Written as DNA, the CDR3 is TGTGCCAGCAGCTCACTAGCGGGGGAGCCAGATACGCAGTATTTT. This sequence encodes CASSSLAGEPDTQYF.

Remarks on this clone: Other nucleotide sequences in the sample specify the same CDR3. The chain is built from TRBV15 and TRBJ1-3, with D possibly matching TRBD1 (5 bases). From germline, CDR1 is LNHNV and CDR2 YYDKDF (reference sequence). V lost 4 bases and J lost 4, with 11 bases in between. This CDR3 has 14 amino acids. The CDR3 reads CATSTRANGNTIYF. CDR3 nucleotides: TGTGCCACCAGCACCAGGGCAAACGGAAACACCATATATTTT.

In DNA form, the CDR3 reads TGTGCCAGCAGCTTGAGGGCAGGGGGCAATAGCGGCTACACCTTC. Translation: CASSLRAGGNSGYTF. The chain recombines TRBV5-6 with TRBJ1-2, with 8 bases that match TRBD1. After removal of 1 base from V and 8 bases from J, the junction contained 10 bases not matched to a gene. This CDR3 is 15 amino acids long. Germline V CDR1 and CDR2: SGHDT, YYEEEE.

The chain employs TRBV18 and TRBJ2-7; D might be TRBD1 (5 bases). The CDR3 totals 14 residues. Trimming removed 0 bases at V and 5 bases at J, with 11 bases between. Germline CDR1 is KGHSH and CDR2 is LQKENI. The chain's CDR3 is CASSPPMDNHEQYF. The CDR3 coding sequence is TGTGCCAGCTCACCACCGATGGACAACCACGAGCAGTACTTC.

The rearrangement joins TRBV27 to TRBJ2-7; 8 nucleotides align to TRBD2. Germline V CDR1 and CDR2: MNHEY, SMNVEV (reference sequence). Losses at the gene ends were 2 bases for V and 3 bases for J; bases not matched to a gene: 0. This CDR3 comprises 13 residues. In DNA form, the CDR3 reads TGTGCCAGCAGTTTAGCGGGGGGCTACGAGCAGTACTTC. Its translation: CASSLAGGYEQYF.

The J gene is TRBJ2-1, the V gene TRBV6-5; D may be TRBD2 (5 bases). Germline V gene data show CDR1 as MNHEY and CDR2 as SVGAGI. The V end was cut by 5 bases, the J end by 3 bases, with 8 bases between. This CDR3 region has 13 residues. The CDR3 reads CASSLEGYNEQFF. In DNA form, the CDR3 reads TGTGCCAGCAGTCTAGAGGGCTACAATGAGCAGTTCTTC.

The CDR3 DNA reads as TGTGCCAGCAGCTCCACTCGACTAGCGGGGGGCGGCAATGAGCAGTTCTTC. Protein: CASSSTRLAGGGNEQFF. The chain combines TRBV7-9 with TRBJ2-1, with 13 bases identical to TRBD2. J was trimmed by 6 bases and V by 4 bases; bases with no gene match: 9. CDR1 and CDR2 (germline): SEHNR, FQNEAQ (reference sequence). The CDR3 is 17 residues long.